This section outlines one T cell receptor (beta chain) sequence together with its context. The data belong to a study of blood T cell repertoires in COVID-19. Study-level information: The samples span acute and convalescent COVID-19 from the United States, Italy and Spain. PBMCs, B-cell-depleted T cells, or T cells provided the cDNA or gDNA that made up the material.

Authors' data handling: Counts of nucleated cells, estimated from reference gene primer amplification, were obtained. Method: immunoSEQ multiplex PCR; TCRdb's copy keeps in-frame clones and lacks some. V and J calls and clone size are copied from that table; D and trimming were computed from the DNA. The sample gives roughly 80,000 clones, over 75% of which show up once; 11% is in the top ten. The TCR originated in a man aged 45 to 65 with acute or convalescent COVID-19. The sequenced sample was peripheral blood.

The CDR3, as DNA: TGTGCCAGCAGCTCAGGGACAGGGGACTACGAGCAGTACTTC. Translated, it gives CASSSGTGDYEQYF. The chain couples TRBV5-6 to TRBJ2-7; TRBD1 matches at 10 bases. Germline CDR1 and CDR2: SGHDT and YYEEEE. With V trimmed by 3 bases and J by 3 bases, 3 bases remained unmatched. CDR3 length: 14 amino acids. Full variable domain (missing parts from reference TRBV5-6 and TRBJ2-7): DAGVTQSPTHLIKTRGQQVTLRCSPKSGHDTVSWYQQALGQGPQFIFQYYEEEERQRGNFPDRFSGHQFPNYSSELNVNALLLGDSALYLCASSSGTGDYEQYFGPGTRLTVT.